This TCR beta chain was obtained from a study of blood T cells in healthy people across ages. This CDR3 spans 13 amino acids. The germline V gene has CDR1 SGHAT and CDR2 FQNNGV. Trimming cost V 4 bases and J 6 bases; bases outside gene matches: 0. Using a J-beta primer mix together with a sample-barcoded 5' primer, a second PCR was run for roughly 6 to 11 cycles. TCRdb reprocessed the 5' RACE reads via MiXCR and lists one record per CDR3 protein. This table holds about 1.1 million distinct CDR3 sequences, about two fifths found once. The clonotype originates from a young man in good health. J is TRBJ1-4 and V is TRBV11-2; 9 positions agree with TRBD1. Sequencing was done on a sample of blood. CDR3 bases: TGTGCCAGCAGCTGGGACAGGGATGAAAAACTGTTTTTT. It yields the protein CASSWDRDEKLFF.